Detailed here is one TCR beta chain. The sample belongs to a study of blood T cell repertoires in COVID-19. Study in general: There were acute and convalescent COVID-19 samples, and they came from the United States, Italy and Spain. T cells, B-cell-depleted T cells, or PBMCs provided the cDNA or gDNA that served as material.

Germline V gene data show CDR1 as SGHTA and CDR2 as FQGTGA. This CDR3 is 13 amino acids long. V lost 3 bases to trimming and J lost 5 bases, with 9 bases between them. Authors' processing steps: Reference gene primer amplification in the assay estimated nucleated cell counts. Here immunoSEQ multiplex PCR was the method, and the copy in TCRdb shows in-frame clones only, minus some. The V and J calls and clone size were taken over from that table, and D and trimming were inferred from the DNA. The top ten hold 3.5% to 4.5% of the sample, which has 140,000 or so clones, more than 65% seen once. The TCR originated in a man in his sixties with acute or convalescent COVID-19. V is TRBV7-3 and J is TRBJ2-3, with a weak D call TRBD1 (7 bases). The sample comprised peripheral blood. The CDR3 region is CASSFQGGDTQYF. CDR3 bases: TGTGCCAGCAGCTTCCAGGGGGGAGATACGCAGTATTTT.